This T cell receptor beta chain is from a study of cytomegalovirus exposure and HLA in healthy donors. With regard to this clone: Its antigen is unknown.

Primers: 60 Vbeta forward and 13 Jbeta reverse. Only in-frame clones appear in the TCRdb table, and some are missing; sequencing was by immunoSEQ multiplex PCR. The sample has approximately 140,000 clones, and its top ten clones hold 1.5% to 1.7%. This CDR3 is 18 amino acids long. The V and J ends lost 1 base and 0 bases respectively, with 13 bases between them. Germline V CDR1 and CDR2: MDHEN, SYDVKM. General observations from the study: With further analysis later on, most CMV-associated TCR beta chains appeared HLA-restricted. Researchers left out some V segments, among them TRBV6-2 and TRBV6-3, as indistinguishable.

The source material was PBMCs. The chain carries TRBV28 and TRBJ1-6; TRBD1 might be the D (6 bases). The receptor's source is a woman in her 40s in good health and CMV-seronegative. In nucleotides, the CDR3 is TGTGCCAGCAGTTTATCGACAGGTCCGGGCTCCTATAATTCACCCCTCCACTTT. It translates to CASSLSTGPGSYNSPLHF.